The 19 T cell receptor beta chains below all came from one sample that was sequenced in a study of CD8+CD57+ T cells in acquired aplastic anemia. Those patients picked for sequencing had displayed CD8+CD57+ cell expansion on flow cytometry. Using genomic DNA as the template, TCR beta VDJ and CDR3 profiling was carried out. One entry per CDR3 protein, called by TCRdb with MiXCR from the reads. Seen here are under 200,000 distinct CDR3 sequences, about two thirds observed once, and the top ten hold about 50%. Sequenced: sorted CD4+, CD8+, or CD8+CD57+ T cells (not recorded which) from PBMCs. Source of these receptors: a human donor with aplastic anemia.

This clonotype was found once. This chain connects TRBV20-1 to TRBJ2-1; D remains unclear. Germline V gene sequence: CDR1 DFQATT, CDR2 SNEGSKA (reference sequence). V lost 3 bases, J lost 5 bases, and 8 bases lay in between. This CDR3 region has 12 residues. The CDR3 nucleotides are TGCAGTGCTAGGGGATCCAACAATGAGCAGTTCTTC. The encoded protein is CSARGSNNEQFF.

The CDR3 DNA follows: TGTGCCAGCAGCTTTATAAGGGAGGGCGACACTGAAGCTTTCTTT. Translated, it gives CASSFIREGDTEAFF. This chain joins TRBV7-8 and TRBJ1-1; no firm D call. The V gene's germline CDR1 is SGHVS and CDR2 FQNEAQ. Trimming shortened V by 3 bases and J by 3 bases, and 14 bases separated the two germline ends. The CDR3 has 15 amino acids.

The gene calls are TRBV29-1 and TRBJ2-1; D not resolved. Germline assignment: CDR1 SQVTM and CDR2 ANQGSEA. This CDR3 comprises 10 residues. V lost 6 bases, J lost 7 bases, and 7 bases lay in between. CDR3 coding DNA: TGCAGCGTGGTGGGGAATGAGCAGTTCTTC. This sequence encodes CSVVGNEQFF.

This clonotype came up a few times. The V call is TRBV15, the J call TRBJ2-7; D is ambiguous. V was cut by 0 bases and J by 3 bases, with 9 bases left in between. The CDR3 runs to 14 residues. The germline V gene encodes CDR1 LNHNV and CDR2 YYDKDF (reference sequence). In DNA form, the CDR3 reads TGTGCCACCAGCAGAGAGGGTTCAGACTACGAGCAGTACTTC. Its translation is CATSREGSDYEQYF.

The chain employs TRBV14 and TRBJ2-1; tentative D call: TRBD2 (6 bases). V was shortened by 2 bases and J by 9 bases, with 14 bases between the two germline ends. CDR1 and CDR2 (germline): SGHDN, FVKESK. The CDR3 is 14 amino acids. Here the CDR3 reads CASSQLGGNREQFF. In DNA, the CDR3 is TGTGCCAGCAGCCAACTCGGGGGTAATCGTGAGCAGTTCTTC. Drawing the rest from reference TRBV14 and TRBJ2-1, the complete variable domain is EAGVTQFPSHSVIEKGQTVTLRCDPISGHDNLYWYRRVMGKEIKFLLHFVKESKQDESGMPNNRFLAERTGGTYSTLKVQPAELEDSGVYFCASSQLGGNREQFFGPGTRLTVL.

CDR3 region: CASSSTDRAEQYF. CDR3 sequence (DNA): TGTGCCAGCAGCTCGACTGACAGGGCCGAGCAGTACTTC. This chain joins TRBV7-8 and TRBJ2-7; 7 bases agree with TRBD1. The CDR3 loop spans 13 amino acids. V lost 4 bases and J lost 6; bases outside the gene matches: 6. Germline V gene lookup returns CDR1 SGHVS and CDR2 FQNEAQ.

The rearrangement uses TRBV7-2 and TRBJ2-7, with 9 nucleotides matching TRBD2. Trimming removed 7 bases from V and 5 bases from J; junction bases left unmatched: 12. The CDR3 sequence is 15 residues long. CDR1 and CDR2 (germline): SGHTA, FQGNSA. CDR3 in DNA: TGTGCCAGCACCCCCGGAAGCGGGAGGCTCCACGAGCAGTACTTC. It translates to CASTPGSGRLHEQYF.

CDR3 protein: CASSFQGADTEAFF. The CDR3 coding sequence is TGTGCCAGCAGCTTTCAGGGGGCGGACACTGAAGCTTTCTTT. The V gene is TRBV13, the J gene TRBJ1-1; 8 bases are a match to TRBD1. V shed 3 bases, J shed 3 bases, and the junction held 3 bases outside the gene matches. CDR3 length: 14 amino acids. The germline gives CDR1 PRHDT, CDR2 FYEKMQ (reference sequence). The full variable domain, in which reference TRBV13 and TRBJ1-1 provide the parts outside the CDR3, is AAGVIQSPRHLIKEKRETATLKCYPIPRHDTVYWYQQGPGQDPQFLISFYEKMQSDKGSIPDRFSAQQFSDYHSELNMSSLELGDSALYFCASSFQGADTEAFFGQGTRLTVV.

In this sample, this clonotype turned up a few times. V usage is TRBV24-1 and J usage is TRBJ1-3; 9 nucleotides match TRBD1. After removal of 4 bases from V and 5 bases from J, the junction contained 5 bases not matched to a gene. The CDR3 covers 15 residues. Germline V CDR1 and CDR2: KGHDR, SFDVKD. In nucleotides, the CDR3 is TGTGCCACCAGTGACGGGACAGGGTCTCGAAACACCATATATTTT. As protein: CATSDGTGSRNTIYF.

V is TRBV20-1 and J is TRBJ1-1; D is perhaps TRBD1 (5 bases). Between the trimmed V and J ends, which lost 7 bases and 1 base, there was a span of 13 bases. The CDR3 loop spans 13 amino acids. Looked up from germline, CDR1 is DFQATT and CDR2 is SNEGSKA (reference sequence). This CDR3 is CSGSWGTNTEAFF. The DNA of the CDR3 is TGCAGTGGATCGTGGGGGACGAACACTGAAGCTTTCTTT.

This clonotype is a singleton in its sample. The chain recombines TRBV7-9 with TRBJ1-6, with D possibly being TRBD1 (5 bases). Trimming pared 6 bases from V and 4 bases from J, leaving 16 bases between. CDR1 is SEHNR, CDR2 FQNEAQ, per germline (reference sequence). This CDR3 is built from 16 residues. CDR3 DNA sequence: TGTGCCAGCAGTTTAACCGGGACTTCTTATAATTCACCCCTCCACTTT. This gives the protein CASSLTGTSYNSPLHF.

The gene calls are TRBV5-5 and TRBJ2-5, with D unresolved. Germline lookup yields CDR1 SGHKS and CDR2 YYEKEE (reference sequence). The CDR3 sequence is 15 residues long. V shed 4 bases and J shed 2 bases, with 15 bases lying between them. The CDR3 reads CASSRASRTQETQYF. CDR3 sequence (DNA): TGTGCCAGCAGCCGCGCTAGTAGGACGCAAGAGACCCAGTACTTC. Full variable domain (remainder filled in from reference TRBV5-5 and TRBJ2-5): DAGVTQSPTHLIKTRGQQVTLRCSPISGHKSVSWYQQVLGQGPQFIFQYYEKEERGRGNFPDRFSARQFPNYSSELNVNALLLGDSALYLCASSRASRTQETQYFGPGTRLLVL.

V gene TRBV7-8 combines with J gene TRBJ1-6; D unresolved. The V gene lost 0 bases and the J gene lost 7 bases, with 10 bases spanning the gap. This CDR3 is built from 15 residues. Germline V gene sequence: CDR1 SGHVS, CDR2 FQNEAQ. The CDR3 loop is CASSLALSGNSPLHF. CDR3 nucleotides: TGTGCCAGCAGCTTAGCGCTAAGCGGGAATTCACCCCTCCACTTT. Using reference TRBV7-8 and TRBJ1-6 for the parts outside the CDR3, the full variable domain is GAGVSQSPRYKVAKRGQDVALRCDPISGHVSLFWYQQALGQGPEFLTYFQNEAQLDKSGLPSDRFFAERPEGSVSTLKIQRTQQEDSAVYLCASSLALSGNSPLHFGNGTRLTVT.

The chain joins TRBV7-8 to TRBJ1-6, with D perhaps matching TRBD1 (5 bases). Trimming removed 1 base from V and 10 bases from J, with 20 bases in between. The CDR3 sequence is 17 residues long. Germline CDR1 and CDR2: SGHVS and FQNEAQ. The DNA for the CDR3 is TGTGCCAGCAGCTTAGTTGCGGCCAGGGATCGAGGGTCACCCCTCCACTTT. Its translation: CASSLVAARDRGSPLHF.

The chain combines TRBV7-9 with TRBJ2-3; D perhaps matches TRBD1 (5 bases). From germline, CDR1 is SEHNR and CDR2 FQNEAQ (reference sequence). This CDR3 is 13 amino acids long. Trimming shortened V by 3 bases and J by 3 bases, and 7 bases separated the two germline ends. This CDR3 is CASSFDRTDTQYF. CDR3 nucleotides: TGTGCCAGCAGCTTCGACAGAACAGATACGCAGTATTTT.

This clonotype has at least ten counts. V gene TRBV5-6 combines with J gene TRBJ1-4; D is unresolved. The length of the CDR3 is 14 residues. Trimming pared 2 bases from V and 2 bases from J, leaving 7 bases between. The V gene's germline CDR1 is SGHDT and CDR2 YYEEEE. The CDR3 nucleotides are TGTGCCAGCAGCTTTCGTCGGACTAATGAAAAACTGTTTTTT. This sequence encodes CASSFRRTNEKLFF.

This chain joins TRBV2 and TRBJ2-3; 7 nucleotides match TRBD1. CDR1 SNHLY and CDR2 FYNNEI come from the germline V gene. This CDR3 region has 13 residues. The trim removed 8 bases at V and 2 bases at J, leaving 4 bases unmatched. The DNA for the CDR3 is TGTGCCAGCTTGGACAGGTACACAGATACGCAGTATTTT. Protein product: CASLDRYTDTQYF.

The chain couples TRBV20-1 to TRBJ1-1; D not resolved. CDR1 is DFQATT and CDR2 is SNEGSKA in the germline V gene (reference sequence). CDR3 length: 12 amino acids. Trimming removed 3 bases at V and 3 bases at J, with 8 bases between. CDR3 sequence: CSASRRDTEAFF. In DNA form, the CDR3 reads TGCAGTGCTAGTAGAAGGGACACTGAAGCTTTCTTT.

J is TRBJ2-7 and V is TRBV19; D is ambiguous. This CDR3 is 13 amino acids long. V lost 2 bases to trimming and J lost 2 bases, with 7 bases between them. CDR1 LNHDA and CDR2 SQIVND come from the germline V gene (reference sequence). CDR3 DNA sequence: TGTGCCAGTAGTATAAATGGACCCTACGAGCAGTACTTC. It encodes CASSINGPYEQYF. Full variable domain (rest looked up from reference TRBV19 and TRBJ2-7): DGGITQSPKYLFRKEGQNVTLSCEQNLNHDAMYWYRQDPGQGLRLIYYSQIVNDFQKGDIAEGYSVSREKKESFPLTVTSAQKNPTAFYLCASSINGPYEQYFGPGTRLTVT.